This T cell receptor beta chain was captured by sequencing in a study of CD8 T cells in ankylosing spondylitis. This clonotype was seen only a few times. Antigen specificity is unknown. TCRdb re-analysed the 5' RACE reads in MiXCR, keeping a single row per CDR3 protein. The profile shows under 170,000 distinct CDR3 sequences, around 45% of them singletons. Germline V gene sequence: CDR1 MGHDK, CDR2 SYGVNS. Trimming cost V 3 bases and J 1 base, with 7 bases left between them. The CDR3 is made up of 13 amino acids. Study observations and caveats: Earlier studies detected some motif variants in reactive arthritis synovial fluid and blood. Characteristic of ankylosing spondylitis blood, it appeared, was a TCR beta motif comprising about eight highly homologous variants.

Sequenced sample: synovial fluid, either unsorted or a sorted T cell fraction (not recorded which). The genes are TRBV25-1 and TRBJ2-7, with D unresolved. The receptor was derived from a male donor with ankylosing spondylitis. Written as DNA, the CDR3 is TGTGCCAGCAGTGACCTCATTTCCTACGAGCAGTACTTC. This gives the protein CASSDLISYEQYF.